What follows are 18 T cell receptor beta chains derived from one specimen sequenced in a study of blood T cells in healthy people across ages. A second PCR of roughly 7 to 11 cycles used a sample-barcoded 5' primer and a J-beta primer mix. One entry per CDR3 protein, called by TCRdb with MiXCR from the 5' RACE reads. The data contain about 1.4 million distinct CDR3 sequences, 45% to 70% of them singletons. Specimen: blood. The source is a man younger than 30 in good health.

The rearrangement uses TRBV20-1 and TRBJ1-5; a possible D gene is TRBD1 (5 bases). V gave up 4 bases and J gave up 7 bases, with 17 bases separating them. Germline V gives CDR1 DFQATT, CDR2 SNEGSKA (reference sequence). The CDR3 is 14 amino acids. This CDR3 is CSAKEAQGSQPQHF. For the CDR3, the DNA is TGCAGTGCTAAAGAAGCGCAGGGAAGCCAGCCCCAGCATTTT.

The chain links TRBV7-2 to TRBJ2-1; 9 nucleotides line up with TRBD2. The CDR3 contains 16 residues. V lost 5 bases and J lost 0; bases outside the gene matches: 5. CDR1 SGHTA and CDR2 FQGNSA come from the germline V gene. The CDR3 region is CASSGSGGSSYNEQFF. CDR3 in DNA: TGTGCCAGCAGCGGCAGCGGGGGGAGCTCCTACAATGAGCAGTTCTTC.

V is TRBV6-2 or TRBV6-3 and J is TRBJ2-7; no clear D. The germline gives CDR1 MNHEY, CDR2 SVGEGT. V dropped 6 bases and J dropped 2 bases, with 11 bases sitting between them. The CDR3 covers 13 residues. CDR3 coding DNA: TGTGCCAGCAGGGCACGTACCCCCTACGAGCAGTACTTC. This translates into CASRARTPYEQYF.

The genes are TRBV11-2 and TRBJ2-4; 8 nucleotides agree with TRBD2. The J call may be in error: the DNA end matches TRBJ2-5 better. The germline CDR1 and CDR2 sequences are SGHAT and FQNNGV. The CDR3 runs 15 residues. The CDR3 bases are TGTGCCAGCAGTTTGGGTAGCGGGGTAAAAGAGACCCAGTACTTC. Amino acid sequence: CASSLGSGVKETQYF.

J is TRBJ1-6 and V is TRBV4-3; 9 bases match TRBD1. This CDR3 has 14 amino acids. Germline V gene lookup returns CDR1 LGHNA and CDR2 YSLEER. Trimming took 5 bases from V and 8 from J; bases not matched to a gene: 4. The CDR3 DNA sequence: TGCGCCAGCAGCGCTGGACAGGGGTATTCACCCCTCCACTTT. This sequence encodes CASSAGQGYSPLHF.

The rearrangement links TRBV6-5 to TRBJ2-3; D is unresolved. In germline, CDR1 is MNHEY, CDR2 SVGAGI. The CDR3 has 13 residues. Trimming removed 5 bases from V and 6 bases from J, with 12 bases in between. CDR3 sequence (DNA): TGTGCCAGCAGTGAACTCATAAGGGATACGCAGTATTTT. Its protein product is CASSELIRDTQYF.

The chain recombines TRBV27 with TRBJ2-3; 11 nucleotides line up with TRBD1. The germline CDR1 and CDR2 sequences are MNHEY and SMNVEV (reference sequence). There are 16 residues in the CDR3. V trimming: 5 bases; J trimming: 6 bases; junction bases outside the gene matches: 10. CDR3 sequence (DNA): TGTGCCAGCAGTCTACCCGGGACAGGGGGTTTGGATACGCAGTATTTT. Protein sequence: CASSLPGTGGLDTQYF.

The rearrangement uses TRBV7-8 and TRBJ1-5, with D unresolved. The CDR3 totals 18 residues. CDR1 is SGHVS, CDR2 FQNEAQ, per germline. Trimming took off 4 bases at V and 0 bases at J, with 19 bases between the two ends. CDR3 residues: CASSYSTAEGYSNQPQHF. CDR3 bases: TGTGCCAGCAGCTACAGCACAGCGGAAGGTTATAGCAATCAGCCCCAGCATTTT.

The chain carries TRBV10-3 and TRBJ2-7; 10 bases map to TRBD2. Germline V gene data show CDR1 as ENHRY and CDR2 as SYGVKD. Trimming removed 6 bases from V and 5 bases from J; junction bases left unmatched: 7. The CDR3 length is 14 residues. The chain's CDR3 is CAIRPAGGENEQYF. CDR3 bases: TGTGCCATCAGACCAGCGGGAGGGGAAAACGAGCAGTACTTC.

The chain links TRBV20-1 to TRBJ2-4; D is unresolved. The end of the DNA aligns better with TRBJ2-7, so the J call may be wrong. Per germline, CDR1 DFQATT and CDR2 SNEGSKA (reference sequence). The CDR3 has 14 residues. Here the CDR3 reads CSARGSRQFYEQYF. Written as DNA, the CDR3 is TGCAGTGCTAGAGGTTCGAGGCAGTTCTACGAGCAGTACTTC.

This chain links TRBV2 with TRBJ2-5, with TRBD2 identical over 7 bases. The closer fit of TRBJ2-7 to the DNA end suggests the J call may be wrong. From germline, CDR1 is SNHLY and CDR2 FYNNEI. CDR3 length: 13 residues. CDR3 nucleotides: TGTGCCAGCATTCAAGGGAGGGCCTACGAGCAGTACTTC. Translation gives CASIQGRAYEQYF.

The DNA of the CDR3 is TGTGCCAGCAGCGAACGGGACAGGGGATGGACCGGGGAGCTGTTTTTT. Translation gives CASSERDRGWTGELFF. V and J are TRBV9 and TRBJ2-2; 10 positions agree with TRBD1. Germline CDR1 SGDLS, CDR2 YYNGEE. The CDR3 contains 16 residues. The V segment lost 3 bases and the J segment 5 bases; nucleotides outside the gene matches: 7.

This clonotype showed up just once. The chain is built from TRBV28 and TRBJ2-7; either TRBD1 or TRBD2 may supply D (5 bases each). Germline V gives CDR1 MDHEN, CDR2 SYDVKM. V was shortened by 1 base and J by 3 bases, with 16 bases between the two germline ends. The CDR3 is made up of 16 amino acids. CDR3 bases: TGTGCCAGCAGTTTATATGCTAGCTATGGGGGCTACGAGCAGTACTTC. Protein: CASSLYASYGGYEQYF.

This clonotype showed up just a few times. V and J are TRBV10-3 and TRBJ2-5; 14 bases align to TRBD2. The CDR3 is 14 amino acids. Per the germline V gene, CDR1 is ENHRY and CDR2 is SYGVKD. V dropped 6 bases and J dropped 4; count of bases not matched to a gene: 1. CDR3 sequence reads: CAISGLAGGETQYF. CDR3 sequence (DNA): TGTGCCATCAGCGGACTAGCGGGAGGAGAGACCCAGTACTTC.

This rearrangement joins TRBV12-3 or TRBV12-4 to TRBJ2-1; D is unclear. The CDR3 spans 14 residues. Trimming stripped 0 bases from V and 7 bases from J, with 10 bases between. CDR3 sequence: CASSLAELRNEQFF. Here the CDR3 DNA reads TGTGCCAGCAGTTTAGCGGAACTCAGGAATGAGCAGTTCTTC.

The sample holds a few counts of this clonotype. CDR3 sequence reads: CASSSRLAGGLYEQYF. For the CDR3, the DNA is TGTGCCAGCAGCTCCCGACTAGCGGGGGGGCTCTACGAGCAGTACTTC. The chain employs TRBV7-2 and TRBJ2-7; 14 bases agree with TRBD2. There are 16 residues in the CDR3. Germline V gene data show CDR1 as SGHTA and CDR2 as FQGNSA. V lost 4 bases and J lost 3; bases outside the gene matches: 5.

This clonotype showed up just once. This chain uses TRBV20-1 with TRBJ2-1, with unresolved D. Trimming removed 6 bases at V and 5 bases at J, with 11 bases between. From germline, CDR1 is DFQATT and CDR2 SNEGSKA (reference sequence). The CDR3 has 12 residues. CDR3 DNA sequence: TGCAGTGCCAAGGACGGCAACAATGAGCAGTTCTTC. It specifies CSAKDGNNEQFF.

This sequence joins TRBV11-2 and TRBJ2-4; 9 bases are a match to TRBD1. TRBJ2-7 matches the DNA end more closely, so the J call is doubtful. Germline loops: CDR1 SGHAT, CDR2 FQNNGV. The CDR3 contains 16 residues. The CDR3 nucleotides are TGTGCCAGCAGCAACCCTTCCGGGACAGGGACCTACGAGCAGTACTTC. This gives the protein CASSNPSGTGTYEQYF.